These 8 T cell receptor beta chains share one sample of origin, sequenced in a study of tumor and adjacent non-tumor tissue in lung cancer. TCRbeta libraries were built with three rounds of nested PCR, modified from ARM-PCR. TCRdb reprocessed the multiplex PCR reads with MiXCR, giving one entry per CDR3 protein. Altogether some 84,000 distinct CDR3 sequences are present, around two thirds being singletons, with the ten largest covering 15%. The template was RNA from unsorted bulk tissue. The specimen sequenced was lung tumor tissue. All receptors come from a man between 65 and 85 years old with non-small cell lung cancer.

On this clonotype: One end of the junction does not line up with germline, which may come from a read error. The chain has TRBV5-5 and TRBJ1-6; D not resolved. Germline-derived CDR1 and CDR2 are SGHKS and YYEKEE (reference sequence). CDR3 length: 13 amino acids. The CDR3 region has the DNA TGTGCCAGCAGCTTGCTGGGGTATTCACTCCTCCACTTT. Translation: CASSLLGYSLLHF. The full variable domain, in which reference TRBV5-5 and TRBJ1-6 provide the parts outside the CDR3, is DAGVTQSPTHLIKTRGQQVTLRCSPISGHKSVSWYQQVLGQGPQFIFQYYEKEERGRGNFPDRFSARQFPNYSSELNVNALLLGDSALYLCASSLLGYSLLHFGNGTRLTVT.

About this clonotype: An end of the junction differs from the germline gene, which may be a read error. The J gene is TRBJ2-5, the V gene TRBV11-2; the D gene is possibly TRBD1 (6 bases). Germline V gene sequence: CDR1 SGHAT, CDR2 FQNNGV. CDR3 length: 14 amino acids. The CDR3 bases are TGTACCGGCAGACCTAGACAGGCGAAAGAGACCCGGTACTTC. Amino acid sequence: CTGRPRQAKETRYF.

The count of this clonotype is one. This may stem from a read error, because a much larger clone lies one nucleotide away. The chain is built from TRBV5-1 and TRBJ2-1; D remains ambiguous. Per germline, CDR1 SGHRS and CDR2 YFSETQ. The CDR3 length is 15 residues. The CDR3 DNA is TGCGCCAGCAGCACGGCCTGGAGCTCCTACAATGAGCACTTCTTC. Amino acid sequence: CASSTAWSSYNEHFF.

For this clonotype: In this CDR3 the conserved last residue, phenylalanine or tryptophan, is missing, so a read error is likely. This rearrangement joins TRBV5-1 to TRBJ2-1; 8 bases are shared with TRBD2. The germline V gene has CDR1 SGHRS and CDR2 YFSETQ. CDR3 length: 11 residues. J was trimmed by 9 bases and V by 5 bases; bases with no gene match: 1. The chain's CDR3 is CASSAGGEQFV. DNA of the CDR3: TGCGCCAGCAGTGCGGGAGGTGAGCAGTTCGTC.

The chain is built from TRBV5-1 and TRBJ1-1, with a tentative D call TRBD1 (6 bases). V lost 4 bases and J lost 9, with 19 bases in between. CDR1 and CDR2 from the germline V gene are SGHRS and YFSETQ. This CDR3 has 14 amino acids. The CDR3 DNA reads TGCGCCAGCAGCCCTGGAAACAGGGACGGCAAAGCTTTCTTT. This codes for CASSPGNRDGKAFF. The entire variable domain, with the rest obtained from reference TRBV5-1 and TRBJ1-1, is as follows: KAGVTQTPRYLIKTRGQQVTLSCSPISGHRSVSWYQQTPGQGLQFLFEYFSETQRNKGNFPGRFSGRQFSNSRSEMNVSTLELGDSALYLCASSPGNRDGKAFFGQGTRLTVV.

V gene TRBV12-3 or TRBV12-4 combines with J gene TRBJ2-7, with D tentatively TRBD1 (5 bases). The CDR3 sequence is 14 residues long. Trimming removed 6 bases at V and 4 bases at J, with 16 bases between. The CDR3 loop is CASSLLQGVYEQYF. CDR3 sequence (DNA): TGTGCCAGCAGCCTGTTACAAGGGGTATACGAGCAGTACTTC.

A note on this clonotype: One junction end disagrees with the germline gene, perhaps due to a read error. The J gene is TRBJ2-5, the V gene TRBV6-6; D is undetermined. The CDR3 runs to 12 residues. Looked up from germline, CDR1 is MNHNY and CDR2 is SVGAGI (reference sequence). CDR3 bases: TGTGCCAGCAGTCGTCTACTGGAGACCCGGTACTTC. Translating it yields CASSRLLETRYF.

This chain uses TRBV6-2 or TRBV6-3 with TRBJ2-1; maybe TRBD1 (6 bases). The V and J ends lost 5 bases and 3 bases respectively, with 14 bases between them. This CDR3 is 15 amino acids long. The germline gives CDR1 MNHEY, CDR2 SVGEGT. CDR3 sequence: CASSRPRGGYNEQFF. CDR3 coding DNA: TGTGCCAGCAGTCGCCCCCGAGGGGGCTACAATGAGCAGTTCTTC.